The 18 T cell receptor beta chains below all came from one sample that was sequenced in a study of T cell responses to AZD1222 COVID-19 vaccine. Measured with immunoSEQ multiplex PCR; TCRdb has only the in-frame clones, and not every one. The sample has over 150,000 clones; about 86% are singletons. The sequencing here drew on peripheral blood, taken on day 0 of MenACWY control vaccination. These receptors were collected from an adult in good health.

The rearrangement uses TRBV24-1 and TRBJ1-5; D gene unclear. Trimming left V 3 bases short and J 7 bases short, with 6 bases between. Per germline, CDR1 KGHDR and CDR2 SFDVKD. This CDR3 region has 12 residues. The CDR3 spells CATSDGQQPQHF. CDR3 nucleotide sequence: TGTGCCACCAGTGATGGGCAACAGCCCCAGCATTTT.

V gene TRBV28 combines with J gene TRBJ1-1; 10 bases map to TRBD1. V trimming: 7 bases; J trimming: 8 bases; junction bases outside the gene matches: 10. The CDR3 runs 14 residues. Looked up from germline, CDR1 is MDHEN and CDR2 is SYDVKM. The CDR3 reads CASISGQGNQEAFF. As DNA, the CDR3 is TGTGCCAGCATTTCGGGACAGGGGAATCAGGAAGCTTTCTTT.

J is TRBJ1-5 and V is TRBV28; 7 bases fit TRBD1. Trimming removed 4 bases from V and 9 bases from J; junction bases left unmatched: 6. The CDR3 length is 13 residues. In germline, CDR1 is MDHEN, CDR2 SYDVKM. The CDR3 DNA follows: TGTGCCAGCAGTTCTCCGGGACAGAGGCCCCAGCATTTT. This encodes CASSSPGQRPQHF.

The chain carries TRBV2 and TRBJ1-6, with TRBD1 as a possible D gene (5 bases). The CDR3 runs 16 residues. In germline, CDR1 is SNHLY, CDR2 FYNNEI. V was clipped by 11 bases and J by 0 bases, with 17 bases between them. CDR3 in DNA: TGTGCCGGGTATGGGACGGCGAGCTCCTATAATTCACCCCTCCACTTT. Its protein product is CAGYGTASSYNSPLHF.

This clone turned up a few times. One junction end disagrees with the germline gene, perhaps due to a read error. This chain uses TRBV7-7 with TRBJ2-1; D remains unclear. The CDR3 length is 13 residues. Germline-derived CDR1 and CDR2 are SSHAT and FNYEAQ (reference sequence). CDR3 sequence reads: CASSAGIVNEQFF. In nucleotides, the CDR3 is TGTGCTAGCAGCGCAGGTATAGTTAATGAGCAGTTCTTC.

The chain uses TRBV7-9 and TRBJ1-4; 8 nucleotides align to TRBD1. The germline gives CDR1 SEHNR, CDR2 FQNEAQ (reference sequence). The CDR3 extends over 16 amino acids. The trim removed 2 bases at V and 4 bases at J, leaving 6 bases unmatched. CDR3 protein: CASSLRSTGGNEKLFF. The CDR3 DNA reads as TGTGCCAGCAGCTTACGATCAACAGGGGGTAATGAAAAACTGTTTTTT.

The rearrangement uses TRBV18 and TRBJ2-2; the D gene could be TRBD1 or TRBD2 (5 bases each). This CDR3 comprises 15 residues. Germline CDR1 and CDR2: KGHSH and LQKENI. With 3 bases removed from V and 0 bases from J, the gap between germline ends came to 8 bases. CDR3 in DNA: TGTGCCAGCTCACCGGGACGACCGAACACCGGGGAGCTGTTTTTT. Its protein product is CASSPGRPNTGELFF.

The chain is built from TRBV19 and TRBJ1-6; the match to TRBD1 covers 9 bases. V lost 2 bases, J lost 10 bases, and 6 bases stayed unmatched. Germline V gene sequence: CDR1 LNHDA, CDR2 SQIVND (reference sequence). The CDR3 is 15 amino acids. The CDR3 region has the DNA TGTGCCAGTAGTATAAGGGGGGGACAGGGATCACCCCTCCACTTT. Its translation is CASSIRGGQGSPLHF.

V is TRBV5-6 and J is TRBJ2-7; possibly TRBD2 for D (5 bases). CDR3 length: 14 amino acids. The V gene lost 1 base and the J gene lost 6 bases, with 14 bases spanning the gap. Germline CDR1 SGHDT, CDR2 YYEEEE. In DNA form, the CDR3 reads TGTGCCAGCAGCTTGTATCTCAGGACTCTCGAGCAGTACTTC. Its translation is CASSLYLRTLEQYF.

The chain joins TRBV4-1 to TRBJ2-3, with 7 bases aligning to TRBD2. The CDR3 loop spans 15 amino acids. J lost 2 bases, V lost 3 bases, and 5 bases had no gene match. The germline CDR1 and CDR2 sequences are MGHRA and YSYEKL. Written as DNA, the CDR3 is TGCGCCAGCAGCCAGGGGGACTATGACACAGATACGCAGTATTTT. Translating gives CASSQGDYDTDTQYF.

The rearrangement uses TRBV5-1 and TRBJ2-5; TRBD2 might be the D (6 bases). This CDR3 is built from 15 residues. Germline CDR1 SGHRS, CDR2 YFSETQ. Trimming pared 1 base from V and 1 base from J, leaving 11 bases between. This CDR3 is CASSLTGTFQETQYF. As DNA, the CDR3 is TGCGCCAGCAGCTTGACCGGGACTTTCCAAGAGACCCAGTACTTC.

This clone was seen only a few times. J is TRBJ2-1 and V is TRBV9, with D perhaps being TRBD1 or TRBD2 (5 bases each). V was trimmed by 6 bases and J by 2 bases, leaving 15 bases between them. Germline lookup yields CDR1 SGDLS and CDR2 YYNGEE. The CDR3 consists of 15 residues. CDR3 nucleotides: TGTGCCAGCAACGTGAGAGGGGACGCCTACAATGAGCAGTTCTTC. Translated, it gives CASNVRGDAYNEQFF.

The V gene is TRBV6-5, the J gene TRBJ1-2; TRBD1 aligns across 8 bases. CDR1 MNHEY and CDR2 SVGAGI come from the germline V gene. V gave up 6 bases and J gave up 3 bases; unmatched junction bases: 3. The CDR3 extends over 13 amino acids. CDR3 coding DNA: TGTGCCAGCAGCCCAGGGGGCCACTATGGCTACACCTTC. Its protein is CASSPGGHYGYTF.

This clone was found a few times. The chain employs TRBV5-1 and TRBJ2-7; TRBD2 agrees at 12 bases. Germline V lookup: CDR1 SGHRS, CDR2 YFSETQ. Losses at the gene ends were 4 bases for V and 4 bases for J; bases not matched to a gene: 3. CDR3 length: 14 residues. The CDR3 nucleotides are TGCGCCAGCAGCCCGACTAGCGGGAGTTACGAGCAGTACTTC. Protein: CASSPTSGSYEQYF. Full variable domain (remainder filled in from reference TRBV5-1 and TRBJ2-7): KAGVTQTPRYLIKTRGQQVTLSCSPISGHRSVSWYQQTPGQGLQFLFEYFSETQRNKGNFPGRFSGRQFSNSRSEMNVSTLELGDSALYLCASSPTSGSYEQYFGPGTRLTVT.

CDR3 amino acids: CASSQGQGARYGYTF. CDR3 nucleotides: TGTGCCAGCAGCCAAGGACAGGGAGCAAGGTATGGCTACACCTTC. The chain joins TRBV6-5 to TRBJ1-2; 8 nucleotides agree with TRBD1. Trimming at V came to 6 bases and at J to 5 bases, leaving 11 bases not matched to a gene. Per the germline V gene, CDR1 is MNHEY and CDR2 is SVGAGI. The CDR3 is made up of 15 amino acids.

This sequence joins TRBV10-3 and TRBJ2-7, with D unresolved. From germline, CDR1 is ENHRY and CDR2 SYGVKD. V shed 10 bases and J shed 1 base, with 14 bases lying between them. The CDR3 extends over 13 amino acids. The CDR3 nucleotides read TGTGCCACCCAGAACCAGCCTTCCTACGAGCAGTACTTC. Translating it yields CATQNQPSYEQYF.

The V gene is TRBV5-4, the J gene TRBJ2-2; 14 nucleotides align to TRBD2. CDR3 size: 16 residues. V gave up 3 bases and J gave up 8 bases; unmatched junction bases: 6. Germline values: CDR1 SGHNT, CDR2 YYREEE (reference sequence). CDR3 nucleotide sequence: TGTGCCAGCAGCTCGACTAGCGGGAGGGAAAGGGGGGAGCTGTTTTTT. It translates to CASSSTSGRERGELFF.

CDR3 nucleotide sequence: TGCGCCAGCAGCGGACTAGCGGGGGGGTCAGATACGCAGTATTTT. This translates into CASSGLAGGSDTQYF. This chain joins TRBV5-1 and TRBJ2-3; TRBD2 agrees at 15 bases. V lost 4 bases, J lost 4 bases, and 1 base stayed unmatched. This CDR3 region has 15 residues. CDR1 SGHRS and CDR2 YFSETQ come from the germline V gene.